The following is a T cell receptor beta chain sequence with its context. The antigen is not known. The data were produced by immunoSEQ multiplex PCR, yet TCRdb's version contains in-frame clones alone and is incomplete. In the table there are about 30,000 clones, 65% to 90% of which are singletons. The patients all showed relapse after autologous stem cell transplantation, while their brentuximab vedotin exposure varied. Purification of CD4+ T cells from thawed PBMCs was achieved by magnetic negative selection. This entry belongs to a study of PD-1 blockade in classical Hodgkin lymphoma. Study conclusions and caveats: Whereas CD4+ TCR diversity had risen significantly by C4D1, CD8+ TCR diversity had not. What drove the repertoire differences, possibly disease activity or prior therapy, has not been defined.

CDR1 is MDHEN and CDR2 is SYDVKM in the germline V gene. Trimming at V came to 5 bases and at J to 0 bases, leaving 9 bases not matched to a gene. This CDR3 is built from 16 residues. This chain connects TRBV28 to TRBJ1-2; 7 bases match TRBD1. Sequenced material: CD4+ T cells from blood, taken at baseline. The source of this sequence is a human donor with classical Hodgkin lymphoma. The DNA of the CDR3 is TGTGCCAGCAGTCACCGACAGGGACCCGCTAACTATGGCTACACCTTC. This translates into CASSHRQGPANYGYTF.